A single sample gave rise to the 6 T cell receptor beta chains below, sequenced in a study of PD-L1 blockade in urothelial cancer (dated by TCRdb to the late 2010s). The library relied on the immunoSEQ multiplex PCR assay. TCRdb carries this immuneACCESS record with in-frame sequences only. Its versions omit some clonotypes, under half of them owing to an unresolved V gene in the studies checked, with the rest unexplained. The sample table holds approximately 38,000 clones, of which around 88% were seen once. Of the sample, approximately 2% is held by the ten largest clones. The sample in question was PBMCs, obtained around atezolizumab (anti-PD-L1) treatment. These receptors were taken from a man aged 60-69 years with urothelial cancer.

CDR3 protein: CASSYGLKETQYF. The CDR3 DNA sequence: TGTGCCAGCAGTTACGGACTCAAGGAGACCCAGTACTTC. The chain carries TRBV27 and TRBJ2-5, with D maybe TRBD2 (5 bases). This CDR3 spans 13 amino acids. Germline lookup yields CDR1 MNHEY and CDR2 SMNVEV (reference sequence). Trimming took off 4 bases at V and 5 bases at J, with 11 bases between the two ends.

For the CDR3, the DNA is TGTGCCAGCACCCTCTCCCAGGGGGTCTATGGCTACACCTTC. Translated, it gives CASTLSQGVYGYTF. V is TRBV28 and J is TRBJ1-2; 7 nucleotides line up with TRBD1. This CDR3 is 14 amino acids long. Germline CDR1 MDHEN, CDR2 SYDVKM. The junction had 9 bases not matched to a gene; V was cut back by 7 bases and J by 4 bases.

This rearrangement joins TRBV28 to TRBJ1-4; D unresolved. V was pared by 10 bases and J by 4 bases, with 13 bases between. Germline V gene sequence: CDR1 MDHEN, CDR2 SYDVKM. The CDR3 spans 13 residues. In nucleotides, the CDR3 is TGTGCCACCTCTCAGCCGGGTAATGAAAAACTGTTTTTT. Its translation: CATSQPGNEKLFF.

J is TRBJ2-7 and V is TRBV7-9; weak D call: TRBD2 (5 bases). The CDR3 contains 14 residues. Germline loops: CDR1 SEHNR, CDR2 FQNEAQ (reference sequence). Trimming took 4 bases from V and 2 from J, leaving 12 bases between them. The CDR3: CASSSDGVPYEQYF. The CDR3 DNA follows: TGTGCCAGCAGCTCCGACGGGGTACCCTACGAGCAGTACTTC.

The rearrangement joins TRBV2 to TRBJ2-7, with a weak D call TRBD2 (6 bases). The CDR3 contains 14 residues. Germline V gene data show CDR1 as SNHLY and CDR2 as FYNNEI. Here the CDR3 DNA reads TGTGCATCACAGTTGGTCGTAGGGAGGTACGAGCAGTACTTC. Translating it yields CASQLVVGRYEQYF.

The chain recombines TRBV10-3 with TRBJ2-7; maybe TRBD2 (7 bases). V was pared by 10 bases and J by 5 bases, with 15 bases between. This CDR3 comprises 12 residues. Per the germline V gene, CDR1 is ENHRY and CDR2 is SYGVKD. As DNA, the CDR3 is TGTGCCACAGTTGGGGGGGGCCACGAGCAGTACTTC. This sequence encodes CATVGGGHEQYF.